This T cell receptor beta chain was obtained from a study of lymphopenia after photon versus proton radiotherapy. The table came from immunoSEQ multiplex PCR; TCRdb's copy has only in-frame clones and leaves some out. The data hold roughly 32,000 clones, with about 94% observed a single time. Trimming cost V 5 bases and J 7 bases; bases outside gene matches: 6. Germline V lookup: CDR1 PRHDT, CDR2 FYEKMQ (reference sequence). The CDR3 totals 15 residues. The gene calls are TRBV13 and TRBJ1-4; 11 nucleotides agree with TRBD1. The clonotype comes from a woman in her fifties or sixties with cholangiocarcinoma. Sequenced here: peripheral blood, sampled from a patient treated with photon-based radiotherapy. The CDR3, as DNA: TGTGCCAGCAGCCCACCCGGGACAGGGGGTGAAAAACTGTTTTTT. Translating gives CASSPPGTGGEKLFF.